These 27 T cell receptor beta chains were sequenced from one sample in a study of graft-versus-host responses after intestinal transplantation. Profiling relied on immunoSEQ multiplex PCR, and the TCRdb table lists in-frame clones only, not all of them. The table shows fewer than 20,000 clones, with 35% to 40% occurring only once. The sample was alloreactive CD4+ T cells from a mixed lymphocyte reaction culture, taken before intestinal transplant. Subset: CFSE-low proliferating T cells sorted from roughly six-day pre-transplant mixed lymphocyte reaction (GvH or HvG direction). Source of these receptors: a human patient who received an intestinal transplant.

This chain uses TRBV6-6 with TRBJ2-7; TRBD2 aligns across 8 bases. J gave up 2 bases and V 6 bases, and 3 bases lay outside the gene matches. This CDR3 comprises 13 residues. CDR1 and CDR2 (germline): MNHNY, SVGAGI (reference sequence). CDR3 sequence: CASRGTRTYEQYF. CDR3 DNA: TGTGCCAGCAGGGGGACTAGAACCTACGAGCAGTACTTC.

The J gene is TRBJ2-4, the V gene TRBV7-9, with D uncertain. The CDR3 sequence is 13 residues long. Per the germline V gene, CDR1 is SEHNR and CDR2 is FQNEAQ (reference sequence). V was trimmed by 3 bases and J by 0 bases, leaving 3 bases between them. The CDR3 protein is CASSFLAKNIQYF. DNA of the CDR3: TGTGCCAGCAGCTTCCTAGCCAAAAACATTCAGTACTTC.

The chain carries TRBV15 and TRBJ2-5; 8 bases are a match to TRBD2. J was trimmed by 4 bases and V by 0 bases; bases with no gene match: 10. CDR1 is LNHNV, CDR2 YYDKDF, per germline (reference sequence). The CDR3 spans 17 residues. CDR3 nucleotides: TGTGCCACCAGCAGAGAGGTAGCGGGGAGGCGTTTAGAGACCCAGTACTTC. Its translation is CATSREVAGRRLETQYF.

The CDR3 region is CASSPDRGQPQHF. In nucleotides, the CDR3 is TGTGCCAGCTCTCCGGACAGGGGGCAGCCCCAGCATTTT. V gene TRBV18 combines with J gene TRBJ1-5; TRBD1 matches at 10 bases. This CDR3 contains 13 residues. V was pared by 6 bases and J by 7 bases, with 3 bases of the junction left unmatched. Germline CDR1 reads KGHSH; CDR2 reads LQKENI.

CDR3 loop: CASSLEGRPNQPQHF. CDR3 DNA: TGTGCCAGCAGCTTGGAGGGCAGACCCAATCAGCCCCAGCATTTT. The chain joins TRBV5-8 to TRBJ1-5; D is ambiguous. V lost 0 bases to trimming and J lost 3 bases, with 10 bases between them. Germline-derived CDR1 and CDR2 are SGHTS and YDEGEE. The CDR3 length is 15 residues.

The chain is built from TRBV6-1 and TRBJ2-5; 11 nucleotides agree with TRBD2. Trimming took 9 bases from V and 9 from J; bases not matched to a gene: 12. The CDR3 length is 14 residues. The germline gives CDR1 MNHNS, CDR2 SASEGT. This CDR3 is CASKHATSGAAQYF. DNA of the CDR3: TGTGCCAGTAAACATGCGACTAGCGGGGCGGCCCAGTACTTC.

This clone appeared once. The chain recombines TRBV2 with TRBJ2-3; D is unresolved. Germline assignment: CDR1 SNHLY and CDR2 FYNNEI. V lost 4 bases to trimming and J lost 5 bases, with 4 bases between them. The CDR3 is made up of 11 amino acids. CDR3 nucleotides: TGTGCCAGCAGTGCTAAAGATACGCAGTATTTT. Protein: CASSAKDTQYF.

The V and J genes are TRBV7-2 and TRBJ1-4; the D is unclear. The V end lost 4 bases, the J end lost 5 bases, and 17 bases lay between the germline ends. CDR3 length: 16 residues. Germline assignment: CDR1 SGHTA and CDR2 FQGNSA. Here the CDR3 DNA reads TGTGCCAGCAGCTCACCTAAGGGCGGGAAGAATGAAAAACTGTTTTTT. Amino acid sequence: CASSSPKGGKNEKLFF.

V and J are TRBV9 and TRBJ2-3; TRBD2 is a possible D gene (5 bases). From germline, CDR1 is SGDLS and CDR2 YYNGEE. The CDR3 contains 14 residues. Deletions cut 3 bases from V and 4 bases from J, with 12 bases between. CDR3 amino acids: CASSALEGADTQYF. The CDR3 nucleotides are TGTGCCAGCAGCGCCCTCGAGGGCGCAGATACGCAGTATTTT.

This clone was seen a few times. The CDR3: CASSPPLGSGSYEQYF. The CDR3 bases are TGTGCCAGCAGCCCCCCTCTAGGGTCGGGCTCCTACGAGCAGTACTTC. The rearrangement uses TRBV9 and TRBJ2-7; D ambiguous. The CDR3 runs to 16 residues. V was trimmed by 4 bases and J by 0 bases, leaving 17 bases between them. Looked up from germline, CDR1 is SGDLS and CDR2 is YYNGEE.

This clone came up a few times. The rearrangement joins TRBV19 to TRBJ1-2; a weak D match, TRBD1 (5 bases). This CDR3 spans 15 amino acids. Germline CDR1 LNHDA, CDR2 SQIVND (reference sequence). Deletions cut 0 bases from V and 3 bases from J, with 11 bases between. The CDR3 sequence: CASSIDGAGHYGYTF. The CDR3 nucleotides are TGTGCCAGTAGTATAGACGGGGCAGGCCACTATGGCTACACCTTC.

This clone came up a few times. J is TRBJ2-1 and V is TRBV10-3; tentatively, D is TRBD2 (6 bases). This CDR3 is 12 amino acids long. CDR1 ENHRY and CDR2 SYGVKD come from the germline V gene. Trimming pared 11 bases from V and 9 bases from J, leaving 17 bases between. In DNA, the CDR3 is TGTGCCGTCCGTTTGGGGCGGGGTGAGCAGTTCTTC. It codes for CAVRLGRGEQFF.

V gene TRBV6-1 combines with J gene TRBJ2-7, with TRBD2 identical over 12 bases. Germline CDR1 reads MNHNS; CDR2 reads SASEGT. CDR3 size: 15 residues. V trimming: 3 bases; J trimming: 2 bases; junction bases outside the gene matches: 2. The CDR3 bases are TGTGCCAGCAGTGAGACTAGCGGGGGACCCTACGAGCAGTACTTC. Amino acids: CASSETSGGPYEQYF.

This clone was observed a few times. The CDR3 region has the DNA TGTGCCAGCTCACCAAGACAGGGACAAAATGAAAAACTGTTTTTT. Protein product: CASSPRQGQNEKLFF. The chain joins TRBV18 to TRBJ1-4; 7 bases are shared with TRBD1. V was clipped by 2 bases and J by 5 bases; unmatched bases: 5. The CDR3 has 15 residues. Per germline, CDR1 KGHSH and CDR2 LQKENI.

This clone was found a few times. The chain combines TRBV5-6 with TRBJ2-1; D not resolved. CDR3 size: 13 residues. V dropped 2 bases and J dropped 0 bases, with 3 bases sitting between them. Germline V gives CDR1 SGHDT, CDR2 YYEEEE. CDR3 amino acids: CASSFFSYNEQFF. The CDR3 DNA reads as TGTGCCAGCAGCTTTTTCTCCTACAATGAGCAGTTCTTC.

V gene TRBV10-3 combines with J gene TRBJ1-1, with unresolved D. The CDR3 has 15 amino acids. Trimming took off 2 bases at V and 0 bases at J, with 10 bases between the two ends. CDR1 is ENHRY, CDR2 SYGVKD, per germline. Here the CDR3 DNA reads TGTGCCATCAGTGAGAGTCTGGGAATGAACACTGAAGCTTTCTTT. Amino acid sequence: CAISESLGMNTEAFF.

This clone was recorded a few times. The V and J genes are TRBV29-1 and TRBJ2-1; perhaps TRBD2 as D (6 bases). Between the trimmed V and J ends, which lost 3 bases and 4 bases, there was a span of 16 bases. The CDR3 has 15 residues. Germline V gives CDR1 SQVTM, CDR2 ANQGSEA. DNA for the CDR3: TGCAGCGTTGAGAGAGGGCGGGGTAGGTACAATGAGCAGTTCTTC. As protein: CSVERGRGRYNEQFF.

Relative to its sample, this clone is medium-sized (0.01 to 0.1%). This rearrangement joins TRBV7-2 to TRBJ1-2, with D tentatively TRBD1 (5 bases). CDR1 and CDR2 (germline): SGHTA, FQGNSA. This CDR3 is built from 15 residues. The V gene lost 0 bases and the J gene lost 5 bases, with 13 bases spanning the gap. The chain's CDR3 is CASSLARRKGYGYTF. Written as DNA, the CDR3 is TGTGCCAGCAGCTTAGCGAGACGTAAGGGGTATGGCTACACCTTC.

V is TRBV10-3 and J is TRBJ1-3; maybe TRBD1 (5 bases). Trimming pared 10 bases from V and 2 bases from J, leaving 12 bases between. Per germline, CDR1 ENHRY and CDR2 SYGVKD. This CDR3 comprises 13 residues. In DNA, the CDR3 is TGTGCCACCCACCGGGGGGCTGGAAACACCATATATTTT. Translation gives CATHRGAGNTIYF.

This clone was counted a few times. The chain couples TRBV30 to TRBJ1-6; TRBD1 aligns across 7 bases. Unmatched junction bases numbered 2, after V lost 2 bases and J lost 7 bases. Germline V gene data show CDR1 as GTSNPN and CDR2 as SVGIG (reference sequence). This CDR3 has 13 amino acids. CDR3 region: CAWSLQGNSPLHF. In DNA, the CDR3 is TGTGCCTGGAGTCTACAGGGGAATTCACCCCTCCACTTT.

This chain connects TRBV29-1 to TRBJ2-2, with D unresolved. Per the germline V gene, CDR1 is SQVTM and CDR2 is ANQGSEA. V lost 6 bases, J lost 7 bases, and 12 bases lay in between. This CDR3 is 12 amino acids long. The CDR3: CSVGRHDGELFF. The CDR3 DNA sequence: TGCAGCGTCGGACGACACGACGGGGAGCTGTTTTTT.

V gene TRBV5-1 combines with J gene TRBJ1-1; the D gene is possibly TRBD1 (5 bases). The CDR3 sequence is 14 residues long. V shed 4 bases and J shed 7 bases, with 17 bases lying between them. The germline CDR1 and CDR2 sequences are SGHRS and YFSETQ. In DNA, the CDR3 is TGCGCCAGCAGCGCAGCCGGGACGGTCGGTGAAGCTTTCTTT. This translates into CASSAAGTVGEAFF. The whole variable domain, remainder taken from reference TRBV5-1 and TRBJ1-1, is KAGVTQTPRYLIKTRGQQVTLSCSPISGHRSVSWYQQTPGQGLQFLFEYFSETQRNKGNFPGRFSGRQFSNSRSEMNVSTLELGDSALYLCASSAAGTVGEAFFGQGTRLTVV.

The V gene is TRBV2, the J gene TRBJ1-2; perhaps TRBD1 as D (6 bases). V lost 6 bases and J lost 8, with 19 bases in between. The CDR3 extends over 14 amino acids. Germline loops: CDR1 SNHLY, CDR2 FYNNEI. The CDR3 loop is CASRADGGWVGYTF. The CDR3 nucleotides read TGTGCCAGCAGGGCCGACGGGGGCTGGGTCGGCTACACCTTC.

The chain joins TRBV7-9 to TRBJ1-5, with D uncertain. The V gene's germline CDR1 is SEHNR and CDR2 FQNEAQ (reference sequence). V shed 1 base and J shed 6 bases, with 13 bases lying between them. The CDR3 consists of 15 residues. The CDR3 DNA reads TGTGCCAGCAGCTTAGAGGGCAGTGGGTCTCAGCCCCAGCATTTT. Protein: CASSLEGSGSQPQHF.

The gene calls are TRBV19 and TRBJ1-2, with 8 bases identical to TRBD1. J was trimmed by 2 bases and V by 7 bases; bases with no gene match: 12. CDR1 LNHDA and CDR2 SQIVND come from the germline V gene (reference sequence). The CDR3 length is 16 residues. The CDR3, as DNA: TGTGCCAGTAAAAGAACCGACAGGGGAAGAAACTATGGCTACACCTTC. This gives the protein CASKRTDRGRNYGYTF.

The V call is TRBV29-1, the J call TRBJ2-7, with 7 bases lining up with TRBD2. V shed 4 bases, J shed 2 bases, and the junction held 5 bases outside the gene matches. There are 13 residues in the CDR3. Per the germline V gene, CDR1 is SQVTM and CDR2 is ANQGSEA. CDR3 residues: CSVGEGRPYEQYF. CDR3 coding DNA: TGCAGCGTTGGGGAGGGGAGGCCCTACGAGCAGTACTTC.

In its sample, this clone was seen a few times. V gene TRBV6-5 combines with J gene TRBJ1-2, with D possibly TRBD1 on 5 matching bases. Per germline, CDR1 MNHEY and CDR2 SVGAGI. Trimming removed 6 bases from V and 4 bases from J, with 12 bases in between. This CDR3 contains 13 residues. The CDR3 here is CASRPRGRYGYTF. In nucleotides, the CDR3 is TGTGCCAGCAGGCCCCGGGGCCGCTATGGCTACACCTTC.